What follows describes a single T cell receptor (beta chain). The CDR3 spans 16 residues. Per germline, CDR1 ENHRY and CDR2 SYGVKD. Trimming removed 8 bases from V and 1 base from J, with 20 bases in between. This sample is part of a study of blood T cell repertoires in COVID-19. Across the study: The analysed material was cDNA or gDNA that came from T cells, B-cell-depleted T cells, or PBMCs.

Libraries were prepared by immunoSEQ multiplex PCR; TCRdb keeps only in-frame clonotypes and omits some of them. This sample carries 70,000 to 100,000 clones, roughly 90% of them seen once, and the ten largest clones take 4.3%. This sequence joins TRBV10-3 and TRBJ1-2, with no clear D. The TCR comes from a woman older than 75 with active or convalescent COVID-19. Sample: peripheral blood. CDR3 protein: CAIGGRSDRINYGYTF. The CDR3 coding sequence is TGTGCCATCGGAGGGAGATCGGACCGCATTAACTATGGCTACACCTTC.